These T cell receptor beta chains were read from a single sample in a study of ipilimumab plus nivolumab after autologous stem cell transplantation. Clones were read by immunoSEQ multiplex PCR, and TCRdb kept only the in-frame ones, dropping some. The repertoire holds some 45,000 clones, about 88% seen once, with about 0.97% in the top ten. The sequencing used PBMCs, collected in a trial of ipilimumab plus nivolumab as post-transplant consolidation. The receptors were sampled from a male donor with multiple myeloma. CDR3s include the opening cysteine and the closing phenylalanine or tryptophan.

j_gene | v_gene | CDR3aa
TRBJ2-7 | TRBV11-3 | CASSSTGTYEQYF
TRBJ1-2 | TRBV28 | CAIHSNYGYTF
TRBJ2-3 | TRBV4-1 | CASSHPGLAGEKRKASTDTQYF
TRBJ2-7 | TRBV5-6 | CASSFTPAVPGASHHEQYF
TRBJ1-1 | TRBV15 | CATSRERGGGAFF
TRBJ1-1 | TRBV5-6 | CASSPGTGYTEAFF
TRBJ1-4 | TRBV4-2 | CASSSPKANEGEKLFF
TRBJ2-7 | TRBV27 | CASSSDRANSYEQYF
TRBJ2-7 | TRBV7-9 | CASSPQGAGAYEQYF
TRBJ2-2 | TRBV7-3 | CASSLGGTANTGELFF
TRBJ2-3 | TRBV5-1 | CASSLWGRDTQYF
TRBJ2-2 | TRBV6-1 | CASTQATGELFF
TRBJ2-7 | TRBV5-1 | CASSLVSGASYEQYF
TRBJ2-5 | TRBV19 | CASSPRDVKTQYF
TRBJ2-7 | TRBV19 | CASSRREGVTYEQYF
. | TRBV6-4 | CASSDSPGQEYEQYF
TRBJ2-4 | TRBV2 | CASSERGPAKNIQYF
TRBJ1-5 | TRBV6-5 | CASNPGPNQPQHF
TRBJ2-3 | TRBV5-1 | CASSSGGSGTDTQYF
TRBJ2-6 | TRBV14 | CASSQDSLPDRSGANVLTF
TRBJ2-3 | TRBV29-1 | CSVPAATPIDTQYF
TRBJ1-1 | TRBV2 | CASSDSGRDTEAFF
TRBJ1-6 | TRBV5-1 | CASSLASNSPLHF
TRBJ2-5 | TRBV15 | CATMGLYKETQYF
TRBJ1-5 | TRBV6-5 | CASSYGEGGNQPQHF
TRBJ1-5 | TRBV7-8 | CASSLELARGNQPQHF
TRBJ1-1 | TRBV6-6 | CASSYLTGMNTEAFF
TRBJ1-4 | TRBV4-2 | CASSQAGGATNEKLFF
TRBJ1-2 | TRBV19 | CASSVDRGRAGYTF
TRBJ2-7 | TRBV7-5 | CVSSTSGGAGDEQYF
TRBJ1-6 | TRBV6-1 | CASSENRADNSPLHF